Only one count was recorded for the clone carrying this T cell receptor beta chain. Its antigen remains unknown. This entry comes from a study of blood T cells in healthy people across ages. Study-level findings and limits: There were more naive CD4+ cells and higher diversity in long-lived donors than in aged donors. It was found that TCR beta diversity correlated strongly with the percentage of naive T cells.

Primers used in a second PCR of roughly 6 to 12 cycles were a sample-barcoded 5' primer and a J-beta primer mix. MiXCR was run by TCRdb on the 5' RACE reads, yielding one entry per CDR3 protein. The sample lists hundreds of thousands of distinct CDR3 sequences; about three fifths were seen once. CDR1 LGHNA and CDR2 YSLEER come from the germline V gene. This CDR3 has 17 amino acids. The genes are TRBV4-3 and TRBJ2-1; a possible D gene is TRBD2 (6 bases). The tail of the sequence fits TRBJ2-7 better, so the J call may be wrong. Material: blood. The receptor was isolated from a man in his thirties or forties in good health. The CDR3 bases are TGCGCCAGCAGCCAAGATGAGCTAGCGCCCTCCTACAATGAGCAGTACTTC. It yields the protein CASSQDELAPSYNEQYF.